This T cell receptor beta chain came from a study of T cell changes during pregnancy in multiple sclerosis. Assay: immunoSEQ multiplex PCR; the TCRdb copy retains only in-frame clones and omits some. This table holds 30,000 to 40,000 clones, 75% to 95% found once. This clone was seen once. Source: CD4+ T cells from peripheral blood mononuclear cells, taken in the third trimester of pregnancy. The TCR comes from a female donor in good health, enrolled as a control in a pregnancy study.

The DNA of the CDR3 is TGTGCCAGCAGCTTAGGAGGACTAGCGGGAGATTTGGGTGAGCAGTTCTTC. Amino acid sequence: CASSLGGLAGDLGEQFF. The rearrangement uses TRBV7-9 and TRBJ2-1; TRBD2 matches at 13 bases. The junction had 9 bases not matched to a gene; V was cut back by 1 base and J by 9 bases. This CDR3 is built from 17 residues. Germline V gene sequence: CDR1 SEHNR, CDR2 FQNEAQ (reference sequence). The full variable domain, with the rest looked up from reference TRBV7-9 and TRBJ2-1, is DTGVSQNPRHKITKRGQNVTFRCDPISEHNRLYWYRQTLGQGPEFLTYFQNEAQLEKSRLLSDRFSAERPKGSFSTLEIQRTEQGDSAMYLCASSLGGLAGDLGEQFFGPGTRLTVL.